The present entry profiles one TCR beta chain with its context. Antigen: not known. Because it lacks the conserved phenylalanine or tryptophan at the end, this CDR3 is likely a read error. TCRdb re-analysed the 5' RACE reads in MiXCR, keeping a single row per CDR3 protein. This sample yields some 300,000 distinct CDR3 sequences, of which 3% to 4.5% are seen a single time; around 22% belongs to the top ten. Germline V gene data show CDR1 as ENHRY and CDR2 as SYGVKD. The CDR3 totals 12 residues. V was trimmed by 6 bases and J by 7 bases, leaving 12 bases between them. This specimen belongs to a study of T cells after yellow fever vaccination. Study in general: Researchers used SMART-Seq v4 Ultra Low Input to prepare fractions that had low cell numbers. Whole-study results and caveats: Highly abundant clonotypes carried over from the bulk population could end up in FACS-sorted repertoires as contaminants. The booster response re-showed most primary clones: about 96% CD4, approximately 90% CD8.

The sequence came from a man younger than 35 who received the YFV17D yellow fever vaccine. Source: PBMCs, taken on the day of the yellow fever booster vaccination. This chain links TRBV10-3 with TRBJ1-2; D is unresolved. CDR3 DNA sequence: TGTGCCATCAGGAAATCTCTAGGTGGCTACACCTTG. This encodes CAIRKSLGGYTL.